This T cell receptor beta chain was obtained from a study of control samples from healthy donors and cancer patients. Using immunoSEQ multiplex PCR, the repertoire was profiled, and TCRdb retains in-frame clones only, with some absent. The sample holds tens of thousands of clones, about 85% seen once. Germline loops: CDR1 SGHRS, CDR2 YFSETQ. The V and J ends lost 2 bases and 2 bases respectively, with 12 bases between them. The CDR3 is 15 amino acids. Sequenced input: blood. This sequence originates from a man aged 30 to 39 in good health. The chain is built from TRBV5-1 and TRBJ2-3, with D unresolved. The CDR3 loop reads CASSFGSGNTDTQYF. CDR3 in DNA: TGCGCCAGCAGCTTTGGTTCCGGAAACACAGATACGCAGTATTTT.